The T cell receptor (beta chain) under discussion was sequenced for a study of cytotoxic CD8 clonotypes in ibrutinib-treated CLL. Study results and caveats: Clonality, elevated at ibrutinib response, dropped back toward baseline at progression.

Libraries were prepared by immunoSEQ multiplex PCR; TCRdb keeps only in-frame clonotypes and omits some of them. Altogether roughly 190,000 clones are present, about 72% being singletons, with the ten largest covering roughly 13%. Trimming removed 4 bases from V and 7 bases from J, with 12 bases in between. Germline V gives CDR1 SGHRS, CDR2 YFSETQ. The CDR3 consists of 13 residues. A remark on this clone: No antigen is known for it.

The chain is built from TRBV5-1 and TRBJ2-1; D unresolved. The specimen comprised PBMCs, sampled after 24 months of ibrutinib treatment. The origin of this receptor is a human donor with chronic lymphocytic leukemia. The CDR3 is CASSKNMGNEQFF. DNA for the CDR3: TGCGCCAGCAGCAAAAACATGGGGAATGAGCAGTTCTTC.